Below, 5 T cell receptor beta chains from the same sample are listed, as sequenced in a study of blood T cell repertoires in COVID-19. Produced via immunoSEQ multiplex PCR; TCRdb's table is partial and in-frame only. The sample lists tens of thousands of clones, roughly 83% occurring once. What was sequenced was peripheral blood. Receptors were obtained from a man between 45 and 60 years old with acute or convalescent COVID-19.

V is TRBV7-9 and J is TRBJ2-2; a weak D match, TRBD2 (6 bases). The CDR3 totals 16 residues. CDR1 SEHNR and CDR2 FQNEAQ come from the germline V gene (reference sequence). Trimming removed 4 bases at V and 0 bases at J, with 12 bases between. CDR3 in amino acids: CASSSGASANTGELFF. The CDR3 nucleotides are TGTGCCAGCAGCTCGGGCGCTAGCGCGAACACCGGGGAGCTGTTTTTT.

This clone is classed as medium-sized. The J gene is TRBJ2-2, the V gene TRBV19, with no clear D. Trimming shortened V by 5 bases and J by 2 bases, and 12 bases separated the two germline ends. Per the germline V gene, CDR1 is LNHDA and CDR2 is SQIVND (reference sequence). The CDR3 runs 15 residues. CDR3 protein: CASSARRVNTGELFF. As DNA, the CDR3 is TGTGCCAGTAGTGCCCGTCGAGTAAACACCGGGGAGCTGTTTTTT.

This chain uses TRBV28 with TRBJ1-1, with TRBD1 identical over 9 bases. The CDR3 has 15 residues. CDR1 and CDR2 (germline): MDHEN, SYDVKM. With 4 bases clipped from V and 4 bases from J, the junction kept 7 bases outside the gene matches. CDR3 in amino acids: CASSSNRGRSTEAFF. CDR3 DNA sequence: TGTGCCAGCAGTTCTAACAGGGGGCGCAGCACTGAAGCTTTCTTT.

This rearrangement joins TRBV30 to TRBJ1-1; D call uncertain. The CDR3 totals 14 residues. The V end lost 2 bases, the J end lost 4 bases, and 14 bases lay between the germline ends. The germline gives CDR1 GTSNPN, CDR2 SVGIG (reference sequence). The CDR3 spells CAWSKVRISTEAFF. The CDR3 DNA is TGTGCCTGGAGTAAGGTCAGGATATCCACTGAAGCTTTCTTT.

This clone was seen a few times. The chain couples TRBV2 to TRBJ1-6; possibly TRBD1 for D (6 bases). The V and J ends lost 7 bases and 5 bases respectively, with 15 bases between them. Germline lookup yields CDR1 SNHLY and CDR2 FYNNEI. The CDR3 sequence is 15 residues long. The CDR3 spells CASKGVARNNSPLHF. In nucleotides, the CDR3 is TGTGCCAGCAAGGGGGTTGCTAGGAATAATTCACCCCTCCACTTT.